These 8 T cell receptor beta chains share one sample of origin, sequenced in a study of CD8+ T cells in alopecia areata. Treatment specified: oral pan-JAK inhibitor, 5-10 mg twice daily. RNA extraction and reverse transcription yielded cDNA as sequencing template. The table came from immunoSEQ multiplex PCR; TCRdb's copy has only in-frame clones and leaves some out. Among 190,000 or so clones, about 60% were seen once, and the ten largest hold over 10%. Sequencing used CD8+ T cells sorted from blood, obtained at week 24, from a patient treated with tofacitinib. The receptors stem from a human donor with alopecia areata.

The V call is TRBV7-9, the J call TRBJ2-3; TRBD2 matches 7 bases. The CDR3 consists of 16 residues. V trimming: 4 bases; J trimming: 2 bases; junction bases outside the gene matches: 9. The V gene's germline CDR1 is SEHNR and CDR2 FQNEAQ (reference sequence). The CDR3: CASSSPGGPYTDTQYF. For the CDR3, the DNA is TGTGCCAGCAGCTCACCGGGGGGACCTTACACAGATACGCAGTATTTT.

V and J are TRBV29-1 and TRBJ2-1; 10 positions agree with TRBD1. Germline CDR1 is SQVTM and CDR2 is ANQGSEA. The CDR3 is 13 amino acids. V was pared by 5 bases and J by 8 bases, with 6 bases of the junction left unmatched. The CDR3 reads CSVPGQGSYEQFF. The CDR3 DNA follows: TGCAGCGTTCCGGGACAGGGGAGCTATGAGCAGTTCTTC.

The chain couples TRBV7-2 to TRBJ1-2; weak D call: TRBD1 (6 bases). Trimming left V 10 bases short and J 6 bases short, with 21 bases between. The CDR3 contains 14 residues. Germline assignment: CDR1 SGHTA and CDR2 FQGNSA. The CDR3 spells CAKLFWTERDGYTF. In DNA form, the CDR3 reads TGTGCCAAACTTTTTTGGACAGAAAGAGATGGCTACACCTTC.

The chain carries TRBV5-4 and TRBJ1-2, with a tentative D call TRBD1 (6 bases). Germline V gives CDR1 SGHNT, CDR2 YYREEE (reference sequence). The length of the CDR3 is 12 residues. Trimming took off 10 bases at V and 10 bases at J, with 20 bases between the two ends. The CDR3 region has the DNA TGTGCCGGGACGTCTACAGGGTCGGACTACACCTTC. Protein product: CAGTSTGSDYTF.

The chain joins TRBV9 to TRBJ1-1; D remains unclear. The CDR3 runs to 15 residues. The germline CDR1 and CDR2 sequences are SGDLS and YYNGEE. V lost 4 bases, J lost 0 bases, and 13 bases lay in between. The chain's CDR3 is CASSLRPYLNTEAFF. The DNA for the CDR3 is TGTGCCAGCAGCTTACGACCTTATCTGAACACTGAAGCTTTCTTT.

In its sample, this clone was seen a few times. The chain is built from TRBV27 and TRBJ2-4, with D possibly matching TRBD1 (5 bases). Germline values: CDR1 MNHEY, CDR2 SMNVEV (reference sequence). The V gene lost 0 bases and the J gene lost 4 bases, with 10 bases spanning the gap. The CDR3 runs 15 residues. CDR3 loop: CASSLSATEKNIQYF. As DNA, the CDR3 is TGTGCCAGCAGTTTATCCGCGACAGAGAAAAACATTCAGTACTTC.

This clone was seen a few times. The chain is built from TRBV7-2 and TRBJ1-1; no clear D gene. CDR1 is SGHTA, CDR2 FQGNSA, per germline. With 1 base removed from V and 8 bases from J, the gap between germline ends came to 8 bases. This CDR3 comprises 12 residues. The CDR3 region is CASSLVSSEAFF. CDR3 in DNA: TGTGCCAGCAGCTTAGTGTCATCGGAAGCTTTCTTT.

This clone turned up a few times. The chain links TRBV19 to TRBJ1-5, with D hard to call. There are 16 residues in the CDR3. V lost 1 base and J lost 0, with 10 bases in between. Germline CDR1 is LNHDA and CDR2 is SQIVND (reference sequence). CDR3 loop: CASSIVGTNSNQPQHF. Here the CDR3 DNA reads TGTGCCAGTAGTATAGTGGGCACCAATAGCAATCAGCCCCAGCATTTT.